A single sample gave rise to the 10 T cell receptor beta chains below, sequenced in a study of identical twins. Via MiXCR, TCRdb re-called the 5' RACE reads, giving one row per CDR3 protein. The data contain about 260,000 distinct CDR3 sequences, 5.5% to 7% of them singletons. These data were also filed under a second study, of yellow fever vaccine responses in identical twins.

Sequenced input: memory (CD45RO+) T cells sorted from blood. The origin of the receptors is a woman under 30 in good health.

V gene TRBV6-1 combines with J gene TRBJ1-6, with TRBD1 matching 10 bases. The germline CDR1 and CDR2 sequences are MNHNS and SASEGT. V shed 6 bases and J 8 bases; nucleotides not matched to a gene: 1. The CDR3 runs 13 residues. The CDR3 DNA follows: TGTGCCAGCAGGGGGACAGGGGATTCACCCCTCCACTTT. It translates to CASRGTGDSPLHF.

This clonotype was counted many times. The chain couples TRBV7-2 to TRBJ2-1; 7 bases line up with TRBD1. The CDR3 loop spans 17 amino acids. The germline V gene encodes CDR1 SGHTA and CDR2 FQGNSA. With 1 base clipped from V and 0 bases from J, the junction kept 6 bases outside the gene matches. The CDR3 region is CASSLGAGGASYNEQFF. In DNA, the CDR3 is TGTGCCAGCAGCTTAGGGGCAGGGGGTGCCTCCTACAATGAGCAGTTCTTC.

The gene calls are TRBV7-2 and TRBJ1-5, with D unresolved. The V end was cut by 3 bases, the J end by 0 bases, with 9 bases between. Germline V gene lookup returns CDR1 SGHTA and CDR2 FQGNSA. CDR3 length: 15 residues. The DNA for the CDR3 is TGTGCCAGCAGCTTGCAGGCTTATAGCAATCAGCCCCAGCATTTT. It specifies CASSLQAYSNQPQHF.

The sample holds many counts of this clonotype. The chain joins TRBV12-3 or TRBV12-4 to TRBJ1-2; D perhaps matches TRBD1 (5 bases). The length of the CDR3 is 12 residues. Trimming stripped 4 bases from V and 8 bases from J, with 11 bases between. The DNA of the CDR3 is TGTGCCAGCAGTTGGGGGGGTCGGGGCTACACCTTC. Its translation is CASSWGGRGYTF.

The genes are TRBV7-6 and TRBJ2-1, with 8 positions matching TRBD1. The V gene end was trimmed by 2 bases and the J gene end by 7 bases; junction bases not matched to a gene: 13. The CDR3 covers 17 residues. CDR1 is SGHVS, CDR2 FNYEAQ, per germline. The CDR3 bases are TGTGCCAGCAGCTTACCGTACAGGGGGAGAGGCCTAAATGAGCAGTTCTTC. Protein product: CASSLPYRGRGLNEQFF.

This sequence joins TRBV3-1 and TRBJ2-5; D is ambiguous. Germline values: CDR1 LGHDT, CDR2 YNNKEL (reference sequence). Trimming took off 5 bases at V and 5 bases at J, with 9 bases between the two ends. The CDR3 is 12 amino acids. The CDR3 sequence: CASSNLGETQYF. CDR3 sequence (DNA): TGTGCCAGCAGCAACCTAGGGGAGACCCAGTACTTC.

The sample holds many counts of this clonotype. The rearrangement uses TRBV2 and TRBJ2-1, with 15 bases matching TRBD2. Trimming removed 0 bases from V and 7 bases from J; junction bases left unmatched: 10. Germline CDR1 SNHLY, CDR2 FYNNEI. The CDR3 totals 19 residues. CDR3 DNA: TGTGCCAGCAGTGAAGCTTTTGGACTAGCGGGGGGGCGGGGGAATGAGCAGTTCTTC. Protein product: CASSEAFGLAGGRGNEQFF.

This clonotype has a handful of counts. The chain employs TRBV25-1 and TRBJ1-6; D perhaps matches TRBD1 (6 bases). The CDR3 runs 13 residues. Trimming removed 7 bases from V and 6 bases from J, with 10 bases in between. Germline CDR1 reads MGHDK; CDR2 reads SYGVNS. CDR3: CASKQGPNSPLHF. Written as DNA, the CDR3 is TGTGCCAGCAAACAGGGTCCTAATTCACCCCTCCACTTT.

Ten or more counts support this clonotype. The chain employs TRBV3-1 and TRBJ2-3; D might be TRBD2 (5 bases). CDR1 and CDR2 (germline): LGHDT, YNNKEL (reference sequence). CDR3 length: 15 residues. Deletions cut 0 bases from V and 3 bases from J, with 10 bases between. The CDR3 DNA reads TGTGCCAGCAGCCAAGATTTAAGAGGGACAGATACGCAGTATTTT. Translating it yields CASSQDLRGTDTQYF.

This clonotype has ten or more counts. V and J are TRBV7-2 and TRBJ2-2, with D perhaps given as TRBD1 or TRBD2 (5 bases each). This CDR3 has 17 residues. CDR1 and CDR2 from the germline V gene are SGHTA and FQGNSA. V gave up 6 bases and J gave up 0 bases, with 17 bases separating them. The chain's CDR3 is CASRKTGTATNTGELFF. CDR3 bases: TGTGCCAGCAGAAAGACCGGGACGGCCACGAACACCGGGGAGCTGTTTTTT.